This TCR beta chain appears in the sequencing data of a study of blood T cell repertoires in COVID-19. Study-level background: Acute-phase and convalescent COVID-19 samples originated in the United States, Italy and Spain. Sources were T cells, B-cell-depleted T cells, or PBMCs; the material itself was cDNA or gDNA.

Seattle patients were enrolled while actively infected and followed longitudinally. This CDR3 contains 15 residues. The germline V gene encodes CDR1 MNHEY and CDR2 SVGAGI. V lost 6 bases and J lost 5; bases outside the gene matches: 8. Authors' methods: Nucleated cell number was recorded as an estimate derived from reference gene primer amplification. Data came from immunoSEQ multiplex PCR; TCRdb stores just in-frame clones and leaves some out. V, J and clone size derive from that table, while D and trimming were established from the DNA sequence. The data contain fewer than 200,000 clones, 82% of them singletons.

This clonotype was obtained from a woman aged 40 to 50 with COVID-19, enrolled during active disease. The chain employs TRBV6-5 and TRBJ2-7; 12 bases agree with TRBD2. The sequencing sample was made of peripheral blood. CDR3 coding DNA: TGTGCCAGCAGACAAAGACTAGCGGGGGTAGACGAGCAGTACTTC. It yields the protein CASRQRLAGVDEQYF.